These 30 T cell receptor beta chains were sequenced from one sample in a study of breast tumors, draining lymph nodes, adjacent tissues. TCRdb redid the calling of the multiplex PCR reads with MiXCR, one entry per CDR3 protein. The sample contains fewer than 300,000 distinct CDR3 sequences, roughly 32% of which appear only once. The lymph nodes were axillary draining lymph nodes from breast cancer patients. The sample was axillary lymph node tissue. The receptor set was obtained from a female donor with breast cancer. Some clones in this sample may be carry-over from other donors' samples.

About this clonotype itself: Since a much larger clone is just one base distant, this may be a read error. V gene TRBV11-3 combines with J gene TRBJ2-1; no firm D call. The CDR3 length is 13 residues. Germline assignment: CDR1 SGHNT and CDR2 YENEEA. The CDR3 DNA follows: TGTGCCAGCACGGATCGATCCTACAATGGGCAGTTCTTC. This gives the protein CASTDRSYNGQFF.

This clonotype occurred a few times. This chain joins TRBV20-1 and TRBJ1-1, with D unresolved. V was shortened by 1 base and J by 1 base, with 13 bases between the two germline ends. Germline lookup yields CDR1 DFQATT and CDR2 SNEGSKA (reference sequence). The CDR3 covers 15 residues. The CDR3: CSARAGSRKNTEAFF. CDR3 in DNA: TGCAGTGCTAGAGCCGGGAGTCGCAAGAACACTGAAGCTTTCTTT.

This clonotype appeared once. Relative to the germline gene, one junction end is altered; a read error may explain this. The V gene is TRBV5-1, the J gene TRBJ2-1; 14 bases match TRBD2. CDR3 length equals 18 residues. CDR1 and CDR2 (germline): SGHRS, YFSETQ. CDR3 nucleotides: TGCGCCAGCAGCCCGGGACTAGCGGGAGCCGGTCCCTACAATGAGCAGTCCTTC. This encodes CASSPGLAGAGPYNEQSF.

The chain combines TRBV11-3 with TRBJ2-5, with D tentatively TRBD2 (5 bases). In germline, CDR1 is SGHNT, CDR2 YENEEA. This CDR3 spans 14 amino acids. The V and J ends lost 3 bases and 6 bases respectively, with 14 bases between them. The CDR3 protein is CASSLGTSPQTQYF. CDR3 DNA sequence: TGTGCCAGCAGCTTGGGTACTAGTCCACAGACCCAGTACTTC.

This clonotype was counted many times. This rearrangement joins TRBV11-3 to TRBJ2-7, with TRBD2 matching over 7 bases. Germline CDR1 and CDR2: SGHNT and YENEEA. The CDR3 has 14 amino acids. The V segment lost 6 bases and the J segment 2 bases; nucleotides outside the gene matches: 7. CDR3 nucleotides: TGTGCCAGCAGTCACAGCGGGGACCCCTACGAGCAGTACTTC. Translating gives CASSHSGDPYEQYF.

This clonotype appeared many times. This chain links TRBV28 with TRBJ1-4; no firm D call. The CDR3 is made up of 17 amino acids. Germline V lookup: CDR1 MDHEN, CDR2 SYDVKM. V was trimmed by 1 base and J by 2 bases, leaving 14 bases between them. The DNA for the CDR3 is TGTGCCAGCAGTTTATTGGTTCTGGCGGGGACTAATGAAAAACTGTTTTTT. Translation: CASSLLVLAGTNEKLFF.

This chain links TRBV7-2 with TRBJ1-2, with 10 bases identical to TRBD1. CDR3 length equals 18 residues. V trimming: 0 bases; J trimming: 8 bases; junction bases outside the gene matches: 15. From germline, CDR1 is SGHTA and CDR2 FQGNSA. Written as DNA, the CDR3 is TGTGCCAGCAGCTTAGCGGGACAGGGGCGATACGAGCATTCAGGCTACACCTTC. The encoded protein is CASSLAGQGRYEHSGYTF.

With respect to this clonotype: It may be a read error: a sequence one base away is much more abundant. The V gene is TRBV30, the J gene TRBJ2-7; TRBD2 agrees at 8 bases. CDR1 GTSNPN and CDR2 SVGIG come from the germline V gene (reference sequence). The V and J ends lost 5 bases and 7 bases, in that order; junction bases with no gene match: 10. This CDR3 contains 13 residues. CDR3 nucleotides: TGTGCCTGGGGCCCTGAGCGGGAGAGAGAGCAGTACTTC. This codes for CAWGPEREREQYF.

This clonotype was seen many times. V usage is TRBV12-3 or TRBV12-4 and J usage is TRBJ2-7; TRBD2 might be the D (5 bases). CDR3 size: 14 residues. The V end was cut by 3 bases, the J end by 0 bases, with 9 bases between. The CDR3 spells CASSFTGLSYEQYF. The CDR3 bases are TGTGCCAGCAGTTTTACTGGACTCTCCTACGAGCAGTACTTC.

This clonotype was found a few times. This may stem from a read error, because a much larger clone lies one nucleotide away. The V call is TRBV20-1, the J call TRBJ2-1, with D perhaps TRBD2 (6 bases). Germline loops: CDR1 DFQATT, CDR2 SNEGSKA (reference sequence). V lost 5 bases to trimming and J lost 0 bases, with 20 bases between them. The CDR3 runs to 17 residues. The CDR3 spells CSARTPLAETSYNEQFF. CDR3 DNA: TGCAGTGCTCGAACTCCCTTAGCGGAAACCTCCTACAATGAGCAGTTCTTC.

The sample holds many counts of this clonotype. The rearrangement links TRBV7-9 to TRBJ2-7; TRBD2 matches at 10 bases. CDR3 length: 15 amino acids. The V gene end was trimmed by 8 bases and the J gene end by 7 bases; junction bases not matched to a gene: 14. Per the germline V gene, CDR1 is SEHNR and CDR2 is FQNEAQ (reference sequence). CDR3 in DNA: TGTGCCAGCCGAGCGGGAGGGCCTCTGATGGGGGAGCAGTACTTC. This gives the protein CASRAGGPLMGEQYF.

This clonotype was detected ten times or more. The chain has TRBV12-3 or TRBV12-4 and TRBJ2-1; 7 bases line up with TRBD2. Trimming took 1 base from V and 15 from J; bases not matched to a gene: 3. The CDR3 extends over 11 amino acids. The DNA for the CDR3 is TGTGCCAGCAGTTTAGGGACTAGTCCGTTCTTC. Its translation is CASSLGTSPFF.

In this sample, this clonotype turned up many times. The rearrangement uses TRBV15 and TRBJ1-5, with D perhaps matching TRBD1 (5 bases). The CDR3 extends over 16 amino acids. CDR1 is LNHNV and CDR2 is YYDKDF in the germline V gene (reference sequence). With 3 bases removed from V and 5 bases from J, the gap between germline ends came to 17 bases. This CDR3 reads CATSSEDRTTDQPQHF. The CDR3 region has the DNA TGTGCCACCAGCAGTGAGGATAGGACAACCGATCAGCCCCAGCATTTT.

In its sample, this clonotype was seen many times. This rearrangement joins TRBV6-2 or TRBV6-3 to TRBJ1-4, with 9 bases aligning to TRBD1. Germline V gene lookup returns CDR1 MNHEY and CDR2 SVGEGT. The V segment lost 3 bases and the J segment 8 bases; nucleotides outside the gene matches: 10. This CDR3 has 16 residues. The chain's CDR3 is CASSYTPAGQGEKLFF. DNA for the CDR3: TGTGCCAGCAGTTATACCCCGGCCGGACAGGGGGAAAAACTGTTTTTT.

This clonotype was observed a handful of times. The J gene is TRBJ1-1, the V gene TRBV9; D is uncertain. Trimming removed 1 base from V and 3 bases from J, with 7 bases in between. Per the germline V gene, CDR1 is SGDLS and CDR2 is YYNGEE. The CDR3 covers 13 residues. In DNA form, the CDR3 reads TGTGCCAGCAGCGTAAATCCCGACACTGAAGCTTTCTTT. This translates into CASSVNPDTEAFF.

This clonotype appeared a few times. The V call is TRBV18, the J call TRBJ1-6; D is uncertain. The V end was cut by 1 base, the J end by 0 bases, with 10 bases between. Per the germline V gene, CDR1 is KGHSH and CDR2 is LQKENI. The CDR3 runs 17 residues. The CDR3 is CASSPRLGDSYNSPLHF. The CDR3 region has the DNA TGTGCCAGCTCACCACGCCTTGGGGACTCCTATAATTCACCCCTCCACTTT.

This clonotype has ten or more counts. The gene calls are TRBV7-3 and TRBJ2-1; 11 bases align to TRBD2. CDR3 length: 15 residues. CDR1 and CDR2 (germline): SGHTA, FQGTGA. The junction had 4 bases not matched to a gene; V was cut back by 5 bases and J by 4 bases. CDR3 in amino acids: CASSATSGKYNEQFF. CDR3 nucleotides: TGTGCCAGCAGCGCGACTAGCGGGAAATACAATGAGCAGTTCTTC.

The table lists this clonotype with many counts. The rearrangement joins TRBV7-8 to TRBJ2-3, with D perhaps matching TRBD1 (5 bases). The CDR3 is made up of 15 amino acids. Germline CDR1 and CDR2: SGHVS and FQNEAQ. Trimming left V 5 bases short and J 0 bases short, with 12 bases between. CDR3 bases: TGTGCCAGCAGCGATAACAGGCTAAGCACAGATACGCAGTATTTT. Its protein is CASSDNRLSTDTQYF.

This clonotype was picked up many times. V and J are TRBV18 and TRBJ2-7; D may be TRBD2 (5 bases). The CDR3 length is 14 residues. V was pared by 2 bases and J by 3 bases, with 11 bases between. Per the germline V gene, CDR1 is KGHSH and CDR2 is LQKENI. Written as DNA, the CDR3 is TGTGCCAGCTCACCAAGCACTAGAGGCTACGAGCAGTACTTC. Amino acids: CASSPSTRGYEQYF. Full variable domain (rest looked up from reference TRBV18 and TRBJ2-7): NAGVMQNPRHLVRRRGQEARLRCSPMKGHSHVYWYRQLPEEGLKFMVYLQKENIIDESGMPKERFSAEFPKEGPSILRIQQVVRGDSAAYFCASSPSTRGYEQYFGPGTRLTVT.

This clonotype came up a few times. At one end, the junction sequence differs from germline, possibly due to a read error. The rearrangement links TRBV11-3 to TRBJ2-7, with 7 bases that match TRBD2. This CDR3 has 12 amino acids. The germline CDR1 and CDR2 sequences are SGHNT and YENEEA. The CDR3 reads CASSLGDYAQYF. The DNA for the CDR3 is TGTGCCAGCAGCTTAGGGGACTACGCGCAGTACTTC.

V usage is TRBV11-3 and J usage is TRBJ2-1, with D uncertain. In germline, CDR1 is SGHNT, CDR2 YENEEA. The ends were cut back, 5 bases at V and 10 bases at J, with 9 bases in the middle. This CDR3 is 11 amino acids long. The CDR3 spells CASSHPSEQFF. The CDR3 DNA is TGTGCCAGCAGCCACCCGTCGGAGCAGTTCTTC.

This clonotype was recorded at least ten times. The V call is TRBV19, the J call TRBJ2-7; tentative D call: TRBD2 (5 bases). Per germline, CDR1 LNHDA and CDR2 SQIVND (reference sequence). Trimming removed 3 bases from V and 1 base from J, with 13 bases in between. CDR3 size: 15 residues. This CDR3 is CASSITAEISYEQYF. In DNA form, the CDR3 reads TGTGCCAGTAGTATCACAGCGGAGATTTCCTACGAGCAGTACTTC.

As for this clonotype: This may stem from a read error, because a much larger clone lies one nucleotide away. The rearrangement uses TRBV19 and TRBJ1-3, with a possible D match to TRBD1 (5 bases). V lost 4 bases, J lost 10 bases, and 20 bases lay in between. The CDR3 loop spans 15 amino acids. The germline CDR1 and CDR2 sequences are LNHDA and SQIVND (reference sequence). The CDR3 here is CASSTGLPSPGTIYF. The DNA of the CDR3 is TGTGCCAGTAGTACGGGACTCCCGAGCCCTGGAACCATATATTTT. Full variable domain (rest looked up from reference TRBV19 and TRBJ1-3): DGGITQSPKYLFRKEGQNVTLSCEQNLNHDAMYWYRQDPGQGLRLIYYSQIVNDFQKGDIAEGYSVSREKKESFPLTVTSAQKNPTAFYLCASSTGLPSPGTIYFGEGSWLTVV.

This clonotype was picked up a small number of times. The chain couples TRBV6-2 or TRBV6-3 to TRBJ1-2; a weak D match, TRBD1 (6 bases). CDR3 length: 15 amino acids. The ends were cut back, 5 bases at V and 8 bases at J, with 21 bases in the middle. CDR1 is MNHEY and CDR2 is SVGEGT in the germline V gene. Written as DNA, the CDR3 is TGTGCCAGCAGTCACGATGGGGGGCGCGGAGGGGGCTACACCTTC. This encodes CASSHDGGRGGGYTF.

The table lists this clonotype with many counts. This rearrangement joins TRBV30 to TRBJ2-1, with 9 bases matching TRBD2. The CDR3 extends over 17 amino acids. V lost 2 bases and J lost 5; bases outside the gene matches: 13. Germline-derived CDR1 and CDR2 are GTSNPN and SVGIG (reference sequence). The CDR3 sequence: CAWSSGLAGHIDNEQFF. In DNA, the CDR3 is TGTGCCTGGAGTTCAGGGCTAGCGGGGCACATCGACAATGAGCAGTTCTTC.

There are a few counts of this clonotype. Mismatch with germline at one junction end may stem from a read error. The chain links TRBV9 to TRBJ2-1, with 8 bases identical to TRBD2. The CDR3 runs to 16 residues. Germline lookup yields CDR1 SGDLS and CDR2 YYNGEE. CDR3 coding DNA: TGTGCCAGCAGAACAGGACCAGCGGGAGTAGGTTTTGAGCAGCTCTTC. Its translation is CASRTGPAGVGFEQLF.

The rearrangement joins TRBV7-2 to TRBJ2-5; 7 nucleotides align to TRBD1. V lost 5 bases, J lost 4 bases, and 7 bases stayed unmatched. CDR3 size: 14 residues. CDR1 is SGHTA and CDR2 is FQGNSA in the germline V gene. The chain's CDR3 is CASSRGTARETQYF. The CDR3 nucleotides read TGTGCCAGCAGCCGAGGGACAGCAAGAGAGACCCAGTACTTC.

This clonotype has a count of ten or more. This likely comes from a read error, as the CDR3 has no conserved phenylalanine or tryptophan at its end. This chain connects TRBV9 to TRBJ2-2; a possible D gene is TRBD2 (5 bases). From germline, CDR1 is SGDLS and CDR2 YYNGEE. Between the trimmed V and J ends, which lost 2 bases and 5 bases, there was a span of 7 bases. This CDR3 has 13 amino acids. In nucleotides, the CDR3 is TGTGCCAGCAGCGTGTGGGAGACCGGGGAGCTGTTTTCT. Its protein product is CASSVWETGELFS.

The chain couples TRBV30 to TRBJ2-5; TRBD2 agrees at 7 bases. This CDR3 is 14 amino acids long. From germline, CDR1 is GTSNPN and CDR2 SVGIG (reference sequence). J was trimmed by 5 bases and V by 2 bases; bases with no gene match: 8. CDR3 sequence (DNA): TGTGCCTGGAGTAAAGGGAGGGGACGGGAGACCCAGTACTTC. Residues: CAWSKGRGRETQYF.

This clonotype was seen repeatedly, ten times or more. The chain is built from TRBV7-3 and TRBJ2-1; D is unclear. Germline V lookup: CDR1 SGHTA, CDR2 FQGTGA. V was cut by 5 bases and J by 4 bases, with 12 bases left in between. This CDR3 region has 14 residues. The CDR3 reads CASSPPGRYNEQFF. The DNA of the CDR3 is TGTGCCAGCAGCCCCCCGGGTCGGTACAATGAGCAGTTCTTC.